What follows are 28 T cell receptor beta chains derived from one specimen sequenced in a study of blood T cell repertoires in COVID-19. The data were produced by immunoSEQ multiplex PCR, yet TCRdb's version contains in-frame clones alone and is incomplete. There are under 250,000 clones in the sample; around four fifths occur only once, and just under 6.5% lies in the top ten. Sequenced material: peripheral blood. The receptor set was obtained from a woman aged 55-69 years with active or convalescent COVID-19.

The rearrangement uses TRBV23-1 and TRBJ2-7, with D possibly being TRBD1 (5 bases). TRBV23-1 is noted as an ORF with a role that remains uncertain. Trimming stripped 2 bases from V and 5 bases from J, with 13 bases between. CDR3 length: 14 residues. The CDR3 sequence is CASSQVTEYDEQYV. The CDR3 bases are TGCGCCAGCAGTCAAGTGACAGAATACGACGAGCAGTACGTC.

This sequence joins TRBV5-4 and TRBJ2-2; D possibly corresponds to TRBD2 (6 bases). Looked up from germline, CDR1 is SGHNT and CDR2 is YYREEE (reference sequence). The CDR3 totals 15 residues. V shed 4 bases and J shed 0 bases, with 10 bases lying between them. CDR3 nucleotide sequence: TGTGCCAGCAGCCGGTGGGGGGCGAACACCGGGGAGCTGTTTTTT. It encodes CASSRWGANTGELFF. The full variable domain, completed using reference TRBV5-4 and TRBJ2-2, is ETGVTQSPTHLIKTRGQQVTLRCSSQSGHNTVSWYQQALGQGPQFIFQYYREEENGRGNFPPRFSGLQFPNYSSELNVNALELDDSALYLCASSRWGANTGELFFGEGSRLTVL.

The chain is built from TRBV23-1 and TRBJ2-5; no reliable D call. TRBV23-1 is an ORF, with its function uncertain. CDR3 length equals 11 residues. The V gene lost 11 bases and the J gene lost 2 bases, with 9 bases spanning the gap. CDR3 protein: CADNAQETQYF. Written as DNA, the CDR3 is TGCGCCGACAACGCTCAAGAGACCCAGTACTTC.

V and J are TRBV3-1 (or the pseudogene TRBV3-2) and TRBJ1-5; D may be TRBD1 (6 bases). The CDR3 extends over 15 amino acids. V lost 4 bases and J lost 6, with 16 bases in between. Germline V gives CDR1 LGHDT, CDR2 YNNKEL (reference sequence). CDR3 coding DNA: TGTGCCAGCAGCCGGACCCGGACAGTGGGTCAGCCCCAGCATTTT. Its translation is CASSRTRTVGQPQHF.

This chain joins TRBV6-1 and TRBJ1-5, with D possibly TRBD1 on 6 matching bases. Germline CDR1 is MNHNS and CDR2 is SASEGT. This CDR3 spans 15 amino acids. V lost 0 bases and J lost 5, with 11 bases in between. CDR3: CASSEAGAWDQPQHF. The CDR3 nucleotides read TGTGCCAGCAGTGAAGCGGGGGCGTGGGATCAGCCCCAGCATTTT.

V and J are TRBV28 and TRBJ2-5; TRBD1 is a possible D gene (6 bases). Germline CDR1 reads MDHEN; CDR2 reads SYDVKM. V lost 10 bases, J lost 4 bases, and 19 bases lay in between. The CDR3 length is 14 residues. The chain's CDR3 is CATSGAPPGETQYF. The CDR3 bases are TGTGCCACTTCAGGGGCCCCTCCCGGAGAGACCCAGTACTTC.

V and J are TRBV10-1 and TRBJ2-5; a possible D gene is TRBD2 (5 bases). Trimming shortened V by 4 bases and J by 3 bases, and 9 bases separated the two germline ends. This CDR3 has 13 residues. The germline V gene encodes CDR1 WNHNN and CDR2 SYGVQD (reference sequence). This CDR3 is CASSVSGKETQYF. The CDR3, as DNA: TGCGCCAGCAGTGTATCGGGGAAAGAGACCCAGTACTTC.

The J gene is TRBJ1-6, the V gene TRBV7-8; possible D gene TRBD1, 5 bases. V was shortened by 1 base and J by 0 bases, with 10 bases between the two germline ends. Germline CDR1 SGHVS, CDR2 FQNEAQ. The CDR3 is 17 residues long. CDR3 DNA sequence: TGTGCCAGCAGCTTAGTCCGACAGAGCTCCTATAATTCACCCCTCCACTTT. Translation gives CASSLVRQSSYNSPLHF.

The V and J genes are TRBV5-1 and TRBJ2-5, with TRBD1 matching 9 bases. Trimming removed 5 bases from V and 4 bases from J; junction bases left unmatched: 12. Germline V gene lookup returns CDR1 SGHRS and CDR2 YFSETQ. This CDR3 is 16 amino acids long. The CDR3: CASRIRTGDEGETQYF. The CDR3 DNA follows: TGCGCCAGCAGGATAAGGACAGGGGACGAGGGAGAGACCCAGTACTTC. Combining the CDR3 with reference TRBV5-1 and TRBJ2-5 gives the whole variable domain KAGVTQTPRYLIKTRGQQVTLSCSPISGHRSVSWYQQTPGQGLQFLFEYFSETQRNKGNFPGRFSGRQFSNSRSEMNVSTLELGDSALYLCASRIRTGDEGETQYFGPGTRLLVL.

CDR3 in DNA: TGTGCCTGGAGTATCGCGGAGGAGACCCAGTACTTC. The encoded protein is CAWSIAEETQYF. The V and J genes are TRBV30 and TRBJ2-5, with D unresolved. V gave up 2 bases and J gave up 5 bases, with 9 bases separating them. This CDR3 contains 12 residues. The V gene's germline CDR1 is GTSNPN and CDR2 SVGIG (reference sequence).

The V gene is TRBV10-2, the J gene TRBJ2-7; no definite D call. Trimming pared 2 bases from V and 0 bases from J, leaving 20 bases between. Germline CDR1 WSHSY, CDR2 SAAADI. The CDR3 has 18 residues. CDR3 nucleotides: TGCGCCAGCAGTGAGGCACAGACGATATTCAGTAGCTCCTACGAGCAGTACGTC. Translating it yields CASSEAQTIFSSSYEQYV.

The V gene is TRBV27, the J gene TRBJ2-3; D is unclear. V lost 7 bases, J lost 6 bases, and 17 bases lay in between. Germline assignment: CDR1 MNHEY and CDR2 SMNVEV (reference sequence). This CDR3 has 14 residues. Written as DNA, the CDR3 is TGTGCCAGCAAGAAAACCGGAGCTGGGGATACGCAGTATTTT. Translating it yields CASKKTGAGDTQYF.

The chain uses TRBV27 and TRBJ2-5, with a weak D call TRBD2 (5 bases). The germline gives CDR1 MNHEY, CDR2 SMNVEV (reference sequence). The V and J ends lost 1 base and 1 base respectively, with 10 bases between them. The length of the CDR3 is 15 residues. For the CDR3, the DNA is TGTGCCAGCAGTTTATATGCGGGCCTCCAAGAGACCCAGTACTTC. As protein: CASSLYAGLQETQYF.

This chain joins TRBV5-6 and TRBJ2-1; 7 bases map to TRBD2. This CDR3 is built from 15 residues. CDR1 and CDR2 from the germline V gene are SGHDT and YYEEEE. Trimming removed 4 bases from V and 0 bases from J; junction bases left unmatched: 4. The CDR3 nucleotides are TGTGCCAGCAGCCGCGGGAGTTCCTCCTACAATGAGCAGTTCTTC. It yields the protein CASSRGSSSYNEQFF.

This chain joins TRBV2 and TRBJ2-4, with a possible D match to TRBD1 (6 bases). Germline CDR1 SNHLY, CDR2 FYNNEI. Trimming stripped 5 bases from V and 1 base from J, with 15 bases between. The length of the CDR3 is 16 residues. The CDR3 DNA is TGTGCCAGCAGTATCCAGGGGAAGGCGGCCAAAAACATTCAGTACTTC. Amino acid sequence: CASSIQGKAAKNIQYF.

The chain has TRBV7-8 and TRBJ2-7; D is unresolved. The germline V gene encodes CDR1 SGHVS and CDR2 FQNEAQ. Trimming shortened V by 5 bases and J by 2 bases, and 13 bases separated the two germline ends. CDR3 length equals 14 residues. CDR3 nucleotide sequence: TGTGCCAGCAGCCCCCAGGTCAGAGCCTACGAGCAGTACGTC. Translating it yields CASSPQVRAYEQYV.

The chain uses TRBV4-1 and TRBJ1-6; no clear D gene. This CDR3 has 15 residues. V lost 1 base to trimming and J lost 7 bases, with 11 bases between them. Germline CDR1 is MGHRA and CDR2 is YSYEKL. This CDR3 reads CASSQVGGKNSPLHF. As DNA, the CDR3 is TGCGCCAGCAGCCAAGTCGGCGGGAAAAATTCACCCCTCCACTTT.

The CDR3, as DNA: TGCGCCAGCAGCTTGGAGGGGGTGAGCGAGCAGTACGTC. It is translated as CASSLEGVSEQYV. The J gene is TRBJ2-7, the V gene TRBV5-1; D perhaps matches TRBD1 (6 bases). The CDR3 length is 13 residues. Germline assignment: CDR1 SGHRS and CDR2 YFSETQ. V shed 0 bases and J shed 6 bases, with 10 bases lying between them.

This chain links TRBV4-1 with TRBJ2-7; 9 nucleotides line up with TRBD1. The junction had 11 bases not matched to a gene; V was cut back by 3 bases and J by 2 bases. The CDR3 is 17 amino acids. The germline gives CDR1 MGHRA, CDR2 YSYEKL. The CDR3 is CASSQPRDRVNTYEQYV. The CDR3 DNA reads TGCGCCAGCAGCCAGCCCCGGGACAGGGTAAACACCTACGAGCAGTACGTC.

The chain couples TRBV5-8 to TRBJ2-4, with 13 bases fitting TRBD2. This CDR3 is 15 amino acids long. V gave up 7 bases and J gave up 5 bases; unmatched junction bases: 6. Per germline, CDR1 SGHTS and CDR2 YDEGEE. CDR3 amino acids: CASARGTSGENIQYF. The CDR3 nucleotides are TGTGCCAGCGCCCGGGGGACTAGCGGGGAAAACATTCAGTACTTC.

The count of this clone is one. The chain is built from TRBV3-1 (or the pseudogene TRBV3-2) and TRBJ1-1, with a weak D call TRBD1 (5 bases). The CDR3 has 12 amino acids. V lost 8 bases to trimming and J lost 10 bases, with 17 bases between them. CDR1 and CDR2 (germline): LGHDT, YNNKEL (reference sequence). The CDR3 coding sequence is TGTGCCAGCGGCGGGACGGGGACGGGAGCTTTCTTT. Its protein is CASGGTGTGAFF.

This chain joins TRBV5-1 and TRBJ2-3; D is perhaps TRBD2 (7 bases). The CDR3 consists of 16 residues. Trimming removed 4 bases from V and 0 bases from J, with 15 bases in between. The V gene's germline CDR1 is SGHRS and CDR2 YFSETQ. Written as DNA, the CDR3 is TGCGCCAGCAGCAGATACGGGGGGCCTAGCACAGATACGCAGTATTTT. This sequence encodes CASSRYGGPSTDTQYF.

V usage is TRBV4-1 and J usage is TRBJ1-3, with TRBD1 matching over 9 bases. The CDR3 is 17 amino acids. Trimming took 4 bases from V and 2 from J; bases not matched to a gene: 9. The germline gives CDR1 MGHRA, CDR2 YSYEKL. The CDR3: CASSPMGTGIAGNTIYF. CDR3 nucleotides: TGCGCCAGCAGCCCTATGGGGACAGGGATTGCTGGAAACACCATATATTTT.

The gene calls are TRBV7-2 and TRBJ1-5, with D tentatively TRBD1 (6 bases). The CDR3 consists of 14 residues. V was trimmed by 4 bases and J by 5 bases, leaving 12 bases between them. Germline CDR1 and CDR2: SGHTA and FQGNSA. The CDR3 protein is CASSWGTPYQPQHF. The DNA for the CDR3 is TGTGCCAGCAGCTGGGGGACACCCTATCAGCCCCAGCATTTT. Full variable domain (missing parts from reference TRBV7-2 and TRBJ1-5): GAGVSQSPSNKVTEKGKDVELRCDPISGHTALYWYRQSLGQGLEFLIYFQGNSAPDKSGLPSDRFSAERTGGSVSTLTIQRTQQEDSAVYLCASSWGTPYQPQHFGDGTRLSIL.

This chain uses TRBV30 with TRBJ1-1; no clear D. Germline V gene data show CDR1 as GTSNPN and CDR2 as SVGIG (reference sequence). With 0 bases removed from V and 1 base from J, the gap between germline ends came to 9 bases. The CDR3 spans 14 residues. The CDR3 is CAWSVLAPNTEAFF. As DNA, the CDR3 is TGTGCCTGGAGTGTACTCGCACCGAACACTGAAGCTTTCTTT.

The chain uses TRBV18 and TRBJ1-2; 7 nucleotides agree with TRBD1. The germline V gene has CDR1 KGHSH and CDR2 LQKENI. The trim removed 1 base at V and 3 bases at J, leaving 11 bases unmatched. CDR3 length equals 17 residues. The DNA of the CDR3 is TGTGCCAGCTCACCACTCACCGCGGGGCAGGGGGACTATGGCTACACCTTC. This gives the protein CASSPLTAGQGDYGYTF.

CDR3 amino acids: CARPEGDDPGYTF. CDR3 coding DNA: TGTGCCAGACCCGAGGGGGATGATCCTGGCTACACCTTC. The V call is TRBV9, the J call TRBJ1-2; perhaps TRBD1 as D (6 bases). Between the trimmed V and J ends, which lost 8 bases and 7 bases, there was a span of 18 bases. This CDR3 region has 13 residues. Germline values: CDR1 SGDLS, CDR2 YYNGEE. The full variable domain, rest sourced from reference TRBV9 and TRBJ1-2, is DSGVTQTPKHLITATGQRVTLRCSPRSGDLSVYWYQQSLDQGLQFLIQYYNGEERAKGNILERFSAQQFPDLHSELNLSSLELGDSALYFCARPEGDDPGYTFGSGTRLTVV.

The chain uses TRBV29-1 and TRBJ2-7, with 9 nucleotides matching TRBD1. J lost 6 bases, V lost 0 bases, and 12 bases had no gene match. There are 16 residues in the CDR3. In germline, CDR1 is SQVTM, CDR2 ANQGSEA. Written as DNA, the CDR3 is TGCAGCGTTGAAGATCGGACAGGGGTGGCCAGGGGCGAGCAGTACTTC. Protein sequence: CSVEDRTGVARGEQYF.